The 3 T cell receptor beta chains below were found in one sample sequenced in a study of identical twins. MiXCR was run by TCRdb on the 5' RACE reads, yielding one entry per CDR3 protein. The data show hundreds of thousands of distinct CDR3 sequences, around 8.3% seen once. These data were also filed under a second study, of yellow fever vaccine responses in identical twins.

The sequenced sample consisted of PBMCs. The receptor source for this set is a woman aged 18-29 years in good health.

This clonotype was observed many times. The chain uses TRBV6-6 and TRBJ2-7, with D uncertain. CDR3 size: 13 residues. Trimming took 5 bases from V and 2 from J, leaving 10 bases between them. CDR1 is MNHNY and CDR2 is SVGAGI in the germline V gene (reference sequence). The DNA for the CDR3 is TGTGCCAGCAGTCACGCAGGAACCTACGAGCAGTACTTC. This encodes CASSHAGTYEQYF.

In its sample, this clonotype was seen a few times. This chain joins TRBV9 and TRBJ2-1; weak D call: TRBD1 (5 bases). Per the germline V gene, CDR1 is SGDLS and CDR2 is YYNGEE. Between the trimmed V and J ends, which lost 0 bases and 3 bases, there was a span of 19 bases. This CDR3 contains 18 residues. The DNA for the CDR3 is TGTGCCAGCAGCGTAGAGGGGTCGGCGATCACCGGCTACAATGAGCAGTTCTTC. The encoded protein is CASSVEGSAITGYNEQFF. The full variable domain, with the rest looked up from reference TRBV9 and TRBJ2-1, is DSGVTQTPKHLITATGQRVTLRCSPRSGDLSVYWYQQSLDQGLQFLIQYYNGEERAKGNILERFSAQQFPDLHSELNLSSLELGDSALYFCASSVEGSAITGYNEQFFGPGTRLTVL.

Remarks on this clonotype: One end of the junction varies from germline; a read error may be responsible. The chain uses TRBV7-8 and TRBJ1-1, with D uncertain. CDR3 length: 14 residues. Germline CDR1 SGHVS, CDR2 FQNEAQ. The CDR3 sequence: CASSELRVNTEALF. The CDR3, as DNA: TGTGCCAGCAGCGAATTAAGGGTGAACACTGAAGCTCTCTTT.